The 25 T cell receptor beta chains given below trace back to one sample, sequenced in a study of shared clonotypes between healthy human individuals. Libraries were prepared by immunoSEQ multiplex PCR; TCRdb keeps only in-frame clonotypes and omits some of them. The sample lists roughly 1,000,000 clones, 75% to 85% occurring once. The specimen was memory CD4+ T cells from PBMCs. Subset defined: CD45RA-negative fraction. All receptors come from a man between 18 and 35 years old in good health. Some clones in this sample may be carry-over from other donors' samples.

The V and J genes are TRBV18 and TRBJ1-3, with TRBD1 matching over 8 bases. After removal of 4 bases from V and 2 bases from J, the junction contained 1 base not matched to a gene. Germline values: CDR1 KGHSH, CDR2 LQKENI. This CDR3 region has 14 residues. CDR3 region: CASSQGQAGNTIYF. The CDR3 DNA is TGTGCCAGCTCACAGGGACAGGCTGGAAACACCATATATTTT.

For the CDR3, the DNA is TGTGCCAGCGCCCCGCTTAGCTCCTACAATGAGCAGTTCTTC. Amino acid sequence: CASAPLSSYNEQFF. The chain employs TRBV7-9 and TRBJ2-1; no clear D gene. Trimming cost V 8 bases and J 0 bases, with 11 bases left between them. This CDR3 comprises 14 residues. The germline V gene encodes CDR1 SEHNR and CDR2 FQNEAQ (reference sequence).

V is TRBV19 and J is TRBJ1-2, with D possibly being TRBD1 (5 bases). The germline V gene has CDR1 LNHDA and CDR2 SQIVND (reference sequence). V lost 2 bases to trimming and J lost 8 bases, with 18 bases between them. The CDR3 spans 15 residues. For the CDR3, the DNA is TGTGCCAGTAGTATATTTCTCCGGGGGATAGACGGCTACACCTTC. Amino acid sequence: CASSIFLRGIDGYTF.

This clone was picked up one time. The rearrangement links TRBV10-1 to TRBJ2-1, with D hard to call. V dropped 3 bases and J dropped 4 bases, with 10 bases sitting between them. Germline V gene lookup returns CDR1 WNHNN and CDR2 SYGVQD (reference sequence). The CDR3 runs 14 residues. The CDR3 bases are TGCGCCAGCAGTGAAACGCAGCGATACAATGAGCAGTTCTTC. Its translation is CASSETQRYNEQFF.

This chain connects TRBV18 to TRBJ2-2; 7 bases line up with TRBD1. This CDR3 has 16 residues. The germline CDR1 and CDR2 sequences are KGHSH and LQKENI. Unmatched junction bases numbered 5, after V lost 2 bases and J lost 2 bases. The CDR3 nucleotides are TGTGCCAGCTCACCAGCGCGGACAGGCAACACCGGGGAGCTGTTTTTT. This translates into CASSPARTGNTGELFF.

This chain joins TRBV4-3 and TRBJ2-1; 9 bases line up with TRBD2. Germline V lookup: CDR1 LGHNA, CDR2 YSLEER. The CDR3 is 15 residues long. Trimming cost V 4 bases and J 8 bases; bases outside gene matches: 9. CDR3 protein: CASSLLRLAVHEQFF. CDR3 in DNA: TGCGCCAGCAGCCTTTTGAGACTAGCGGTCCATGAGCAGTTCTTC.

This chain connects TRBV9 to TRBJ1-3; the D is unclear. CDR1 and CDR2 (germline): SGDLS, YYNGEE. The CDR3 runs to 18 residues. The V and J ends lost 0 bases and 0 bases respectively, with 16 bases between them. As DNA, the CDR3 is TGTGCCAGCAGCGTAGGCCTGGGAGGGCTGAGCTCTGGAAACACCATATATTTT. Translation: CASSVGLGGLSSGNTIYF.

This chain's CDR3 is CASSVVSREDYGYTF. In DNA, the CDR3 is TGTGCCAGCAGCGTAGTCTCCAGGGAAGACTATGGCTACACCTTC. The rearrangement joins TRBV9 to TRBJ1-2; the D gene is possibly TRBD1 (5 bases). The CDR3 contains 15 residues. Germline CDR1 reads SGDLS; CDR2 reads YYNGEE. Trimming shortened V by 0 bases and J by 3 bases, and 12 bases separated the two germline ends.

As concerns this clone: Other DNA variants within this sample encode the same CDR3. This sequence joins TRBV11-3 and TRBJ2-1; D gene unclear. The V gene's germline CDR1 is SGHNT and CDR2 YENEEA. Trimming took 4 bases from V and 0 from J, leaving 10 bases between them. This CDR3 is 15 amino acids long. CDR3 residues: CASSSGRSSYNEQFF. In nucleotides, the CDR3 is TGTGCCAGCAGCTCCGGACGGAGCTCCTACAATGAGCAGTTCTTC.

The chain employs TRBV7-3 and TRBJ2-3; 8 nucleotides agree with TRBD1. The trim removed 4 bases at V and 3 bases at J, leaving 12 bases unmatched. CDR1 is SGHTA and CDR2 is FQGTGA in the germline V gene. The CDR3 is 17 residues long. CDR3 in amino acids: CASSSTGTGGSTDTQYF. In DNA, the CDR3 is TGTGCCAGCAGCTCCACCGGCACAGGGGGAAGTACAGATACGCAGTATTTT.

The V and J genes are TRBV4-1 and TRBJ2-2; 7 nucleotides line up with TRBD2. The CDR3 is 16 residues long. V lost 2 bases to trimming and J lost 2 bases; unmatched junction nucleotides: 5. The germline V gene has CDR1 MGHRA and CDR2 YSYEKL. DNA for the CDR3: TGCGCCAGCAGCCAATCTCCTAGCGGAAACACCGGGGAGCTGTTTTTT. Its protein is CASSQSPSGNTGELFF.

The chain has TRBV5-6 and TRBJ2-7; D may be TRBD2 (6 bases). The CDR3 length is 15 residues. V shed 3 bases and J shed 4 bases, with 17 bases lying between them. Germline CDR1 is SGHDT and CDR2 is YYEEEE. CDR3 coding DNA: TGTGCCAGCAGCTGGGCCGGGACTGGGGGGTACGAGCAGTACTTC. This encodes CASSWAGTGGYEQYF.

The rearrangement joins TRBV7-9 to TRBJ1-1, with 8 bases aligning to TRBD1. The germline CDR1 and CDR2 sequences are SEHNR and FQNEAQ (reference sequence). The CDR3 is made up of 16 amino acids. Trimming took 5 bases from V and 3 from J; bases not matched to a gene: 11. The CDR3 sequence is CASSPDWTGLDTEAFF. For the CDR3, the DNA is TGTGCCAGCAGCCCGGACTGGACAGGGTTGGACACTGAAGCTTTCTTT.

This clone was observed a handful of times. The rearrangement uses TRBV5-1 and TRBJ2-3, with D hard to call. Looked up from germline, CDR1 is SGHRS and CDR2 is YFSETQ. The V gene lost 0 bases and the J gene lost 2 bases, with 4 bases spanning the gap. This CDR3 comprises 13 residues. The DNA of the CDR3 is TGCGCCAGCAGCTTGGGCCACACAGATACGCAGTATTTT. Its translation is CASSLGHTDTQYF.

This clone has just a few counts. This sample also contains other DNA sequences that code for the same CDR3. This chain uses TRBV19 with TRBJ1-5; D gene uncertain. Looked up from germline, CDR1 is LNHDA and CDR2 is SQIVND (reference sequence). The CDR3 contains 15 residues. The ends were cut back, 0 bases at V and 4 bases at J, with 10 bases in the middle. The CDR3 region is CASSIDPRTNQPQHF. The CDR3 nucleotides read TGTGCCAGTAGTATAGATCCTAGGACTAATCAGCCCCAGCATTTT.

The V and J genes are TRBV27 and TRBJ2-2; no clear D gene. The CDR3 sequence is 17 residues long. Germline V gene data show CDR1 as MNHEY and CDR2 as SMNVEV (reference sequence). The V and J ends lost 1 base and 0 bases respectively, with 12 bases between them. The CDR3 DNA reads as TGTGCCAGCAGTTTATTTGTTGTCACCTCGAACACCGGGGAGCTGTTTTTT. It encodes CASSLFVVTSNTGELFF.

This clone was seen only a few times. The rearrangement links TRBV29-1 to TRBJ1-1; TRBD1 is a possible D gene (5 bases). V dropped 7 bases and J dropped 0 bases, with 12 bases sitting between them. CDR1 and CDR2 (germline): SQVTM, ANQGSEA. There are 13 residues in the CDR3. The CDR3 sequence: CSALGTLNTEAFF. The DNA of the CDR3 is TGCAGCGCTCTCGGGACTCTGAACACTGAAGCTTTCTTT.

Remarks on this clone: Other DNA sequences in this sample translate to the same CDR3. This chain links TRBV29-1 with TRBJ1-2, with D unresolved. CDR1 and CDR2 from the germline V gene are SQVTM and ANQGSEA. Trimming took 4 bases from V and 8 from J, leaving 11 bases between them. The CDR3 consists of 11 residues. The CDR3: CSVVRTYGYTF. Here the CDR3 DNA reads TGCAGCGTTGTCAGAACCTACGGCTACACCTTC.

The V call is TRBV6-1, the J call TRBJ2-3, with 7 bases that match TRBD1. Looked up from germline, CDR1 is MNHNS and CDR2 is SASEGT. Trimming cost V 5 bases and J 0 bases; bases outside gene matches: 5. This CDR3 spans 15 amino acids. The CDR3 DNA reads as TGTGCCAGCAGTACCCGGACAGGAAGCACAGATACGCAGTATTTT. Its translation is CASSTRTGSTDTQYF.

The chain employs TRBV10-3 and TRBJ2-2; 9 bases are shared with TRBD2. CDR1 and CDR2 from the germline V gene are ENHRY and SYGVKD. This CDR3 is built from 16 residues. V shed 2 bases, J shed 2 bases, and the junction held 3 bases outside the gene matches. The CDR3 region has the DNA TGTGCCATCAGTGAGAGACTAGCGGAAAACACCGGGGAGCTGTTTTTT. Amino acids: CAISERLAENTGELFF.

The chain is built from TRBV14 and TRBJ2-5; 9 nucleotides align to TRBD2. This CDR3 is built from 16 residues. Germline CDR1 is SGHDN and CDR2 is FVKESK. Trimming took 3 bases from V and 5 from J; bases not matched to a gene: 10. The CDR3 DNA sequence: TGTGCCAGCAGCCAGGAATTAGGACTAGCGACTGAGACCCAGTACTTC. Amino acid sequence: CASSQELGLATETQYF.

Only a few counts were recorded for this clone. The rearrangement links TRBV4-1 to TRBJ2-3; tentatively, D is TRBD1 (5 bases). This CDR3 spans 13 amino acids. Trimming took 6 bases from V and 0 from J, leaving 7 bases between them. Germline CDR1 reads MGHRA; CDR2 reads YSYEKL. CDR3 bases: TGCGCCAGCAGGGCAGGGAGCACAGATACGCAGTATTTT. It is translated as CASRAGSTDTQYF.

The chain couples TRBV5-6 to TRBJ1-5; no clear D gene. Germline values: CDR1 SGHDT, CDR2 YYEEEE. V was pared by 0 bases and J by 7 bases, with 8 bases between. This CDR3 has 13 residues. The CDR3 loop reads CASSLVGVQPQHF. In nucleotides, the CDR3 is TGTGCCAGCAGCTTGGTTGGGGTCCAGCCCCAGCATTTT.

V is TRBV7-6 and J is TRBJ2-3; 9 nucleotides align to TRBD1. Germline V gene sequence: CDR1 SGHVS, CDR2 FNYEAQ. Trimming removed 5 bases from V and 6 bases from J; junction bases left unmatched: 6. The CDR3 is 14 residues long. CDR3 in DNA: TGTGCCAGCAGCCAAGGGACAGGGTCTGATACGCAGTATTTT. It codes for CASSQGTGSDTQYF. Using reference TRBV7-6 and TRBJ2-3 for the parts outside the CDR3, the full variable domain is GAGVSQSPRYKVTKRGQDVALRCDPISGHVSLYWYRQALGQGPEFLTYFNYEAQQDKSGLPNDRFSAERPEGSISTLTIQRTEQRDSAMYRCASSQGTGSDTQYFGPGTRLTVL.

This clone occurred a few times. Other DNA sequences within the sample encode an identical CDR3. The chain combines TRBV7-2 with TRBJ1-5; weak D call: TRBD1 (5 bases). The CDR3 contains 13 residues. The V and J ends lost 3 bases and 3 bases respectively, with 6 bases between them. The germline CDR1 and CDR2 sequences are SGHTA and FQGNSA. CDR3 bases: TGTGCCAGCAGCTTCAGGGACAATCAGCCCCAGCATTTT. Protein sequence: CASSFRDNQPQHF.